This T cell receptor beta chain appears in the sequencing data of a study of shared clonotypes between healthy human individuals. As for the study in general: Contributing individuals were a couple of females and a few males aged 18 to 49. CD4 naive cells filled three plates per donor, CD4 memory three, CD8 naive two and CD8 memory one. Study observations and caveats: A few donors showed sharing of about 4.8% of naive CD4 clonotypes.

CDR3 length: 15 residues. Germline CDR1 MNHEY, CDR2 SVGAGI. Trimming stripped 0 bases from V and 0 bases from J, with 8 bases between. Sorted subsets were amplified in replicate PCRs using 200 ng DNA, some 31,000 T cell genomes. The assay was immunoSEQ multiplex PCR, and TCRdb's table has in-frame clones only and misses some. Counted here are roughly 2.5 million clones, approximately 90% occurring once; the ten biggest clones make up over 0.12%. This clone was seen only once. Its antigen is not identified. The chain is built from TRBV6-5 and TRBJ1-1; no definite D call. The sequence was obtained from a man aged 18 to 29 in good health. The sequenced sample consisted of naive CD4+ T cells sorted from blood. The sample's subset: CD45RA+ positively selected. The chain's CDR3 is CASSYSKSVNTEAFF. CDR3 bases: TGTGCCAGCAGTTACTCCAAATCTGTGAACACTGAAGCTTTCTTT.